Below, 20 T cell receptor beta chains from the same sample are listed, as sequenced in a study of blood T cell repertoires in COVID-19. Some clones are missing from TCRdb's copy, which holds only in-frame ones; the method was immunoSEQ multiplex PCR. The sample consists of approximately 90,000 clones, around 90% of them appearing once. Sequenced material: peripheral blood. Receptors originate from a man aged 60-69 years with COVID-19, enrolled during active disease.

The chain couples TRBV28 to TRBJ1-1; 10 bases fit TRBD1. This CDR3 region has 15 residues. Unmatched junction bases numbered 5, after V lost 2 bases and J lost 5 bases. Germline CDR1 MDHEN, CDR2 SYDVKM. In DNA, the CDR3 is TGTGCCAGCAGTTTAGAAGACAGGGGGCGAACTGAAGCTTTCTTT. This sequence encodes CASSLEDRGRTEAFF.

This clone was seen a handful of times. The rearrangement joins TRBV4-3 to TRBJ2-3; D unresolved. Germline V gene data show CDR1 as LGHNA and CDR2 as YSLEER. This CDR3 spans 18 amino acids. V was cut by 0 bases and J by 4 bases, with 20 bases left in between. CDR3 sequence: CASSQDLAQTELADTQYF. CDR3 DNA: TGCGCCAGCAGCCAAGATCTGGCTCAGACTGAGCTAGCAGATACGCAGTATTTT.

This clone was observed once. The chain is built from TRBV6-2 or TRBV6-3 and TRBJ2-1, with 14 bases lining up with TRBD2. CDR1 and CDR2 from the germline V gene are MNHEY and SVGEGT. V trimming: 4 bases; J trimming: 3 bases; junction bases outside the gene matches: 5. The CDR3 is made up of 17 amino acids. DNA for the CDR3: TGTGCCAGCAGTTTGGGACTAGCGGGAGACGGCTACAATGAGCAGTTCTTC. Translating gives CASSLGLAGDGYNEQFF.

In its sample, this clone was seen once. The chain carries TRBV5-4 and TRBJ1-5; 8 nucleotides align to TRBD1. The V gene's germline CDR1 is SGHNT and CDR2 YYREEE (reference sequence). There are 13 residues in the CDR3. The ends lost 4 bases at V and 9 bases at J; junction bases unmatched: 6. CDR3 protein: CASSQDRVGPQHF. DNA of the CDR3: TGTGCCAGCAGCCAGGACAGGGTCGGGCCCCAGCATTTT.

The chain uses TRBV7-3 and TRBJ2-7, with a weak D call TRBD1 (5 bases). This CDR3 has 15 residues. The V gene lost 2 bases and the J gene lost 2 bases, with 13 bases spanning the gap. Looked up from germline, CDR1 is SGHTA and CDR2 is FQGTGA. This CDR3 is CASSLQGGRTYEQYF. The CDR3 nucleotides are TGTGCCAGCAGCTTACAGGGCGGCAGGACCTACGAGCAGTACTTC.

The V and J genes are TRBV18 and TRBJ2-1; maybe TRBD2 (5 bases). The germline gives CDR1 KGHSH, CDR2 LQKENI. Trimming cost V 6 bases and J 7 bases, with 19 bases left between them. The CDR3 length is 15 residues. DNA for the CDR3: TGTGCCAGCTCTCCCTCCCTGACTATACGGAATGAGCAGTTCTTC. This sequence encodes CASSPSLTIRNEQFF.

This chain joins TRBV5-1 and TRBJ1-6; the match to TRBD1 covers 9 bases. After removal of 3 bases from V and 10 bases from J, the junction contained 5 bases not matched to a gene. The V gene's germline CDR1 is SGHRS and CDR2 YFSETQ. This CDR3 comprises 14 residues. The CDR3 nucleotides are TGCGCCAGCAGCTCGGGGACAGGGCAATCACCCCTCCACTTT. Protein product: CASSSGTGQSPLHF.

The rearrangement links TRBV28 to TRBJ1-2; weak D call: TRBD1 (5 bases). V gave up 4 bases and J gave up 5 bases, with 14 bases separating them. This CDR3 comprises 14 residues. The germline V gene encodes CDR1 MDHEN and CDR2 SYDVKM. The CDR3 here is CASSSPRGFYGYTF. The CDR3 DNA sequence: TGTGCCAGCAGTTCACCTCGGGGGTTTTATGGCTACACCTTC.

The V call is TRBV2, the J call TRBJ2-7, with D tentatively TRBD2 (5 bases). This CDR3 contains 11 residues. V lost 7 bases, J lost 6 bases, and 10 bases lay in between. Looked up from germline, CDR1 is SNHLY and CDR2 is FYNNEI. The CDR3 protein is CASKRDGEQYF. The CDR3 coding sequence is TGTGCCAGCAAACGGGATGGCGAGCAGTACTTC.

This chain connects TRBV4-1 to TRBJ2-7; 12 bases align to TRBD2. The J segment lost 2 bases and the V segment lost 0 bases, leaving 11 bases of the junction unmatched. The CDR3 spans 19 residues. Germline V gives CDR1 MGHRA, CDR2 YSYEKL. The DNA for the CDR3 is TGCGCCAGCAGCCAAGAAATCGGATCAACTAGCGGGAGGACCTACGAGCAGTACTTC. Amino acids: CASSQEIGSTSGRTYEQYF.

This chain uses TRBV5-1 with TRBJ2-5; 8 positions match TRBD2. This CDR3 comprises 14 residues. V lost 5 bases and J lost 1; bases outside the gene matches: 4. CDR1 and CDR2 (germline): SGHRS, YFSETQ. The CDR3 DNA sequence: TGCGCCAGCAGTAGCGGGGACCTCCAAGAGACCCAGTACTTC. It encodes CASSSGDLQETQYF.

This sequence joins TRBV11-3 and TRBJ2-7; D is perhaps TRBD1 (5 bases). V was pared by 3 bases and J by 4 bases, with 10 bases between. From germline, CDR1 is SGHNT and CDR2 YENEEA. The CDR3 loop spans 13 amino acids. CDR3 sequence (DNA): TGTGCCAGCAGCTTGACAGAACCGTACGAGCAGTACTTC. It encodes CASSLTEPYEQYF.

The chain is built from TRBV2 and TRBJ1-3; D is perhaps TRBD1 (5 bases). The CDR3 is made up of 14 amino acids. Germline-derived CDR1 and CDR2 are SNHLY and FYNNEI. V was pared by 6 bases and J by 1 base, with 10 bases between. The CDR3 DNA is TGTGCCAGCAGAAGGGGAACTTCTGGAAACACCATATATTTT. The encoded protein is CASRRGTSGNTIYF.

This chain uses TRBV5-1 with TRBJ1-5, with D possibly matching TRBD1 (6 bases). Trimming cost V 0 bases and J 0 bases, with 10 bases left between them. The CDR3 extends over 16 amino acids. Germline V CDR1 and CDR2: SGHRS, YFSETQ. The CDR3 sequence: CASSLVAGDSNQPQHF. Here the CDR3 DNA reads TGCGCCAGCAGCTTGGTGGCAGGGGATAGCAATCAGCCCCAGCATTTT.

The rearrangement links TRBV30 to TRBJ2-6; D is undetermined. Trimming left V 5 bases short and J 6 bases short, with 8 bases between. CDR3 length equals 12 residues. Per the germline V gene, CDR1 is GTSNPN and CDR2 is SVGIG (reference sequence). The CDR3 DNA follows: TGTGCCTGGGGCTTCCCGGCCAACGTCCTGACTTTC. Translation gives CAWGFPANVLTF.

The chain has TRBV5-1 and TRBJ2-3; D possibly corresponds to TRBD1 (6 bases). Germline lookup yields CDR1 SGHRS and CDR2 YFSETQ. CDR3 size: 13 residues. V lost 7 bases and J lost 4, with 13 bases in between. The CDR3 bases are TGCGCCAGCGGACGTGGGGGCGCAGATACGCAGTATTTT. Its translation: CASGRGGADTQYF.

The CDR3 DNA reads TGTGCCAGCAGTTACTCGGGCTCACACAATGAGCAGTTCTTC. This gives the protein CASSYSGSHNEQFF. This sequence joins TRBV6-6 and TRBJ2-1; no definite D call. The CDR3 has 14 residues. CDR1 and CDR2 (germline): MNHNY, SVGAGI (reference sequence). V was cut by 0 bases and J by 5 bases, with 8 bases left in between.

This rearrangement joins TRBV11-3 to TRBJ2-7; 7 bases are a match to TRBD1. With 1 base clipped from V and 0 bases from J, the junction kept 3 bases outside the gene matches. The CDR3 sequence is 15 residues long. The V gene's germline CDR1 is SGHNT and CDR2 YENEEA. CDR3 sequence: CASSLVGQASYEQYF. CDR3 in DNA: TGTGCCAGCAGCTTAGTTGGACAGGCCTCCTACGAGCAGTACTTC.

This clone was counted once. The gene calls are TRBV10-3 and TRBJ2-1, with 10 bases fitting TRBD1. The CDR3 has 14 amino acids. CDR1 and CDR2 from the germline V gene are ENHRY and SYGVKD. The ends lost 5 bases at V and 8 bases at J; junction bases unmatched: 6. The chain's CDR3 is CAISPGTGADEQFF. For the CDR3, the DNA is TGTGCCATCAGTCCCGGGACAGGGGCCGATGAGCAGTTCTTC.

V and J are TRBV28 and TRBJ2-1; TRBD1 might be the D (6 bases). The CDR3 is 15 residues long. The germline V gene encodes CDR1 MDHEN and CDR2 SYDVKM. The germline V and J ends were trimmed by 5 bases and 8 bases, with 19 bases remaining between them. CDR3 residues: CASSPLWGPKDEQFF. The CDR3 DNA reads as TGTGCCAGCAGTCCCCTCTGGGGGCCTAAGGATGAGCAGTTCTTC. Together with reference TRBV28 and TRBJ2-1, the CDR3 gives the full variable domain: DVKVTQSSRYLVKRTGEKVFLECVQDMDHENMFWYRQDPGLGLRLIYFSYDVKMKEKGDIPEGYSVSREKKERFSLILESASTNQTSMYLCASSPLWGPKDEQFFGPGTRLTVL.